What follows are 9 T cell receptor beta chains derived from one specimen sequenced in a study of shared clonotypes between healthy human individuals. Clones were read by immunoSEQ multiplex PCR, and TCRdb kept only the in-frame ones, dropping some. The table lists approximately 810,000 clones, 80% to 95% of them singletons. Selected positively for CCR7 and CD45RO-negative, naive CD8 cells excluded terminally differentiated effector memory CD45RA+ cells. Sequenced input: naive CD8+ T cells sorted from blood. These receptor sequences come from a man in his thirties or forties in good health.

The J gene is TRBJ2-7, the V gene TRBV29-1; 7 nucleotides line up with TRBD2. The CDR3 extends over 13 amino acids. Germline-derived CDR1 and CDR2 are SQVTM and ANQGSEA. V lost 2 bases to trimming and J lost 1 base; unmatched junction nucleotides: 2. The CDR3 sequence: CSVEMGGSYEQYF. The CDR3 bases are TGCAGCGTTGAAATGGGGGGGTCCTACGAGCAGTACTTC.

This chain links TRBV15 with TRBJ2-1; D uncertain. CDR1 LNHNV and CDR2 YYDKDF come from the germline V gene (reference sequence). The CDR3 is 13 amino acids. V lost 1 base, J lost 8 bases, and 9 bases lay in between. The CDR3 sequence is CATSRGKHHEQFF. CDR3 in DNA: TGTGCCACCAGCAGAGGAAAACACCATGAGCAGTTCTTC.

Remarks on this clone: The same CDR3 is also encoded by other DNA sequences in this sample. This chain uses TRBV27 with TRBJ2-1; D unresolved. CDR3 length: 13 residues. Trimming cost V 6 bases and J 1 base, with 7 bases left between them. CDR1 and CDR2 from the germline V gene are MNHEY and SMNVEV (reference sequence). CDR3 amino acids: CASSFGSYNEQFF. The CDR3, as DNA: TGTGCCAGCAGCTTTGGTTCCTACAATGAGCAGTTCTTC.

The chain employs TRBV9 and TRBJ2-7; TRBD2 agrees at 7 bases. The V gene end was trimmed by 7 bases and the J gene end by 2 bases; junction bases not matched to a gene: 21. The CDR3 extends over 18 amino acids. The germline gives CDR1 SGDLS, CDR2 YYNGEE. The DNA for the CDR3 is TGTGCCAGCCGTGAGGATCGCGGGAGCTTTACGATGACCTACGAGCAGTACTTC. Amino acids: CASREDRGSFTMTYEQYF.

The chain carries TRBV7-9 and TRBJ2-7; 10 nucleotides line up with TRBD1. Germline values: CDR1 SEHNR, CDR2 FQNEAQ (reference sequence). The V gene end was trimmed by 5 bases and the J gene end by 3 bases; junction bases not matched to a gene: 1. The CDR3 contains 13 residues. CDR3 in amino acids: CASSGTGDYEQYF. CDR3 in DNA: TGTGCCAGCAGCGGGACAGGGGACTACGAGCAGTACTTC.

The chain has TRBV27 and TRBJ1-4; TRBD1 is a possible D gene (5 bases). The CDR3 is 15 residues long. The V end was cut by 5 bases, the J end by 7 bases, with 17 bases between. CDR1 is MNHEY, CDR2 SMNVEV, per germline (reference sequence). CDR3 region: CASSASPGATEKLFF. The DNA for the CDR3 is TGTGCCAGCAGTGCGAGCCCCGGGGCTACTGAAAAACTGTTTTTT.

This chain links TRBV6-6 with TRBJ1-4, with 7 bases lining up with TRBD1. V lost 6 bases, J lost 13 bases, and 8 bases stayed unmatched. Germline-derived CDR1 and CDR2 are MNHNY and SVGAGI (reference sequence). The CDR3 has 12 residues. CDR3 in DNA: TGTGCCAGCAGGTTTACCGGGACAGCACTGTTTTTT. As protein: CASRFTGTALFF.

The chain combines TRBV9 with TRBJ2-1; 8 bases align to TRBD2. Germline lookup yields CDR1 SGDLS and CDR2 YYNGEE. The CDR3 length is 16 residues. With V trimmed by 4 bases and J by 5 bases, 11 bases remained unmatched. The CDR3 region has the DNA TGTGCCAGCAGCCTTATTAGTGTAGCGGGAAACAATGAGCAGTTCTTC. Residues: CASSLISVAGNNEQFF.

The chain employs TRBV27 and TRBJ2-3; D unresolved. The V and J ends lost 4 bases and 2 bases respectively, with 10 bases between them. The CDR3 runs to 14 residues. Per the germline V gene, CDR1 is MNHEY and CDR2 is SMNVEV (reference sequence). CDR3 DNA: TGTGCCAGCAGTTCCGTGCTGCCCACAGATACGCAGTATTTT. Its translation: CASSSVLPTDTQYF.